The T cell receptor beta chain described here comes from a study of T cell repertoires in cytomegalovirus infection. Overall study context: Use of recently identified HLA-C-restricted and well-studied HLA-B-restricted CMV epitopes was part of the study. CMV infection plus the matching HLA type was flagged by public TCR beta signatures. Study-wide results and caveats: Ex vivo responses were dominated by HLA-C-restricted CMV-specific TCR beta clonotypes.

The CDR3 spans 15 residues. V lost 3 bases and J lost 5, with 19 bases in between. The germline CDR1 and CDR2 sequences are DFQATT and SNEGSKA (reference sequence). TCRdb re-called the reads with MiXCR, one entry per CDR3 protein. Of some 500,000 distinct CDR3 sequences listed, more than 30% are singletons. This clonotype was seen more than once but under ten times. Antigen unknown. Sequenced here: cultured PBMCs, sampled from culture after CMV antigen stimulation. The source is a human donor in good health (CMV status not recorded). Some clones in this sample may be carry-over from other donors' samples. The chain is built from TRBV20-1 and TRBJ2-5; D may match TRBD1 or TRBD2 (5 bases each). The CDR3 loop is CSARSYGTRWETQYF. In DNA, the CDR3 is TGCAGTGCTAGGTCATACGGGACCCGGTGGGAGACCCAGTACTTC.